This TCR beta chain came from a study of T cells after posttransplantation cyclophosphamide. Whole-study results and caveats: Later post-transplant blood repertoires were often dominated by donor CD8+ memory clones. TRB overlap between skin or GI tissue T cells and blood was limited.

Details on this clone: Its antigen is not known.

A marrow graft followed busulfan-fludarabine conditioning, with cyclophosphamide on days +3 and +4. Profiling relied on immunoSEQ multiplex PCR, and the TCRdb table lists in-frame clones only, not all of them. The sample lists approximately 6,200 clones, 82% occurring once. Germline-derived CDR1 and CDR2 are LNHDA and SQIVND (reference sequence). This CDR3 has 16 amino acids. Trimming shortened V by 4 bases and J by 4 bases, and 19 bases separated the two germline ends. The chain is built from TRBV19 and TRBJ1-2, with D possibly being TRBD1 (5 bases). The sample here was CD4+ T cells sorted from blood, taken nearly 360 days after allogeneic stem cell transplant with posttransplant cyclophosphamide. The receptor was isolated from a male patient aged 50 to 59 who received an allogeneic stem cell transplant from a related donor and was CMV-positive. The graft donor may have contributed some T cells. Written as DNA, the CDR3 is TGTGCCAGTAGTAAACCCTCCGCACAGGTCGTCTATGGCTACACCTTC. Encoded protein: CASSKPSAQVVYGYTF.